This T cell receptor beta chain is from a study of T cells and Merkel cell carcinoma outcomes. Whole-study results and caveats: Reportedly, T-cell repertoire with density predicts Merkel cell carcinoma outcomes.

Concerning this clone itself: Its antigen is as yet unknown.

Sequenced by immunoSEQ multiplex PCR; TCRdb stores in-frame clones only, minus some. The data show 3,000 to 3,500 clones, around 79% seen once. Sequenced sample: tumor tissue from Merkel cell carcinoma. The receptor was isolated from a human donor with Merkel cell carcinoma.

CDR3 DNA sequence: TGTGCCAGCAGCTTGGTGTGGGGGGGCATTGAAGCTTTCTTT. This translates into CASSLVWGGIEAFF. The chain employs TRBV5-4 and TRBJ1-1; a possible D gene is TRBD1 (6 bases). The CDR3 consists of 14 residues. Trimming shortened V by 0 bases and J by 7 bases, and 13 bases separated the two germline ends. The germline gives CDR1 SGHNT, CDR2 YYREEE (reference sequence).